This T cell receptor (beta chain) was retrieved from a study of T cell repertoires in cytomegalovirus infection. This clonotype has only a few counts. The antigen is unknown. MiXCR, run by TCRdb on the reads, gives a single entry per CDR3 protein. The sample has roughly 220,000 distinct CDR3 sequences; roughly two fifths are singletons. The sample here was CD8+ T cells from cultured PBMCs, taken from culture after CMV antigen stimulation. The receptor was derived from a human donor in good health (CMV status not recorded). Some clones in this sample may be carry-over from other donors' samples.

The CDR3 loop reads CASSASRDGTYEQYF. As DNA, the CDR3 is TGTGCCAGCAGCGCGAGCCGGGACGGCACCTACGAGCAGTACTTC. The V gene is TRBV7-2, the J gene TRBJ2-7; D may match TRBD1 or TRBD2 (5 bases each). The ends were cut back, 5 bases at V and 2 bases at J, with 16 bases in the middle. CDR3 size: 15 residues. Germline V gene lookup returns CDR1 SGHTA and CDR2 FQGNSA.